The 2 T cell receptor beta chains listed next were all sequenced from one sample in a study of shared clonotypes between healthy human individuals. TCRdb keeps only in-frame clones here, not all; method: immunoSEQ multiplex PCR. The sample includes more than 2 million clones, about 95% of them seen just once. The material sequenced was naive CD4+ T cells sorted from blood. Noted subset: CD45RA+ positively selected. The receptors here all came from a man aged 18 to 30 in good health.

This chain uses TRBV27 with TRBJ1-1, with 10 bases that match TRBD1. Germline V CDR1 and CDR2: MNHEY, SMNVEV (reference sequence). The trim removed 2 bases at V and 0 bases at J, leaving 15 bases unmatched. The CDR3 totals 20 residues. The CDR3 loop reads CASSLIPPGQGTTMNTEAFF. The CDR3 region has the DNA TGTGCCAGCAGTTTAATCCCCCCGGGACAGGGGACTACTATGAACACTGAAGCTTTCTTT.

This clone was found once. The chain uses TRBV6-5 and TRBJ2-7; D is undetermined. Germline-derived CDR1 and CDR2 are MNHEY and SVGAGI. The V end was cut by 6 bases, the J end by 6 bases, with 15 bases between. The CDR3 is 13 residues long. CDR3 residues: CASSPGRYGEQYF. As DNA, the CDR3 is TGTGCCAGCAGCCCCGGACGCTACGGCGAGCAGTACTTC.